This T cell receptor beta chain was sequenced for a study of vaccination effects on CD4 cells after COVID-19. Study summary: Participants each got two BNT162b2 or mRNA-1273 vaccine doses.

Pools of viral peptides were used by the ViraFEST assay to expand antigen-specific CD4+ T cells ahead of sequencing. The culture ran for nine to ten days, and then CD4+ T cells were isolated. All vaccine recipients tested negative for nucleocapsid antibodies and had never contracted SARS-CoV-2 infection. Method: immunoSEQ multiplex PCR; TCRdb's copy keeps in-frame clones and lacks some. This table holds tens of thousands of clones, roughly three quarters found once. Trimming removed 5 bases from V and 4 bases from J, with 8 bases in between. Per the germline V gene, CDR1 is SNHLY and CDR2 is FYNNEI. The CDR3 covers 13 residues. On this clone: Its antigen is as yet unknown.

This receptor was obtained from a human donor who received a COVID-19 vaccine. V is TRBV2 and J is TRBJ2-2; D call uncertain. Here the sequenced sample was CD4+ T cells from PBMCs cultured with HCoV-OC43 spike peptides, taken before COVID-19 vaccination. Subset noted: HCoV-OC43 spike overlapping peptide pool stimulation. CDR3 in amino acids: CASSFRTTGELFF. The CDR3 nucleotides read TGTGCCAGCAGTTTCAGGACCACCGGGGAGCTGTTTTTT.